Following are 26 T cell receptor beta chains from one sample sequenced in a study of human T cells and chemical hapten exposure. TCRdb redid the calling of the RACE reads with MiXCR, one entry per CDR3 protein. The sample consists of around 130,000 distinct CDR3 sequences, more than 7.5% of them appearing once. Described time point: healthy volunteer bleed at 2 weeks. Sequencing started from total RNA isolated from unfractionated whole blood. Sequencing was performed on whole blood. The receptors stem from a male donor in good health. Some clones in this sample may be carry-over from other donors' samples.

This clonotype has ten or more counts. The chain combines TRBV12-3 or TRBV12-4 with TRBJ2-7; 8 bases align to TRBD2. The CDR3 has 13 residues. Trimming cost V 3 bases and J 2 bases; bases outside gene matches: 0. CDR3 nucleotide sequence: TGTGCCAGCAGTTTCGGGGGGGCCTACGAGCAGTACTTC. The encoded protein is CASSFGGAYEQYF.

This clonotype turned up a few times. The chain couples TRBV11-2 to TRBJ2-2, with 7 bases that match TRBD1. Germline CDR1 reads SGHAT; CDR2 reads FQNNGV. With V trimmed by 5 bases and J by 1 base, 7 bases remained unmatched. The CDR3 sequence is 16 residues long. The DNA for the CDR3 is TGTGCCAGCAGCCCACTAAGGGGGCAGAACACCGGGGAGCTGTTTTTT. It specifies CASSPLRGQNTGELFF.

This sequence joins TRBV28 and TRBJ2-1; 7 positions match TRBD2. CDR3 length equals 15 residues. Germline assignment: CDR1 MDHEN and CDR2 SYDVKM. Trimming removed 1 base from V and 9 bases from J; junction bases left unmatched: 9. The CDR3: CASSLSVPREGEQFF. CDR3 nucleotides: TGTGCCAGCAGTTTATCAGTCCCGAGGGAGGGTGAGCAGTTCTTC.

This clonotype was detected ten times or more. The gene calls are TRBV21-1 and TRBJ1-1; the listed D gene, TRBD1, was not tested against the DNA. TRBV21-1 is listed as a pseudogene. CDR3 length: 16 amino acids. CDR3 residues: CASSKEEDRVSTEAFF. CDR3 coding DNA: TGTGCCAGCAGCAAAGAGGAGGACAGGGTGAGCACTGAAGCTTTCTTT.

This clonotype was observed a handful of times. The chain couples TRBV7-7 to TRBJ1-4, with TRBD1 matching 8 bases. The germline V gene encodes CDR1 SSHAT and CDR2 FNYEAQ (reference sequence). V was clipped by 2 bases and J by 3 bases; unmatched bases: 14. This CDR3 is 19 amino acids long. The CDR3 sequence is CASSLRPLMTGAANEKLFF. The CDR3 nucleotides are TGTGCCAGCAGCTTAAGACCCCTTATGACAGGGGCGGCTAATGAAAAACTGTTTTTT.

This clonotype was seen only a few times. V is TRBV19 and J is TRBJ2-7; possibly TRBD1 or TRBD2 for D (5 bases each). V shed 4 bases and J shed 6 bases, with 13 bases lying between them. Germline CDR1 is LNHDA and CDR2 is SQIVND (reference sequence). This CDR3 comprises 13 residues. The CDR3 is CASSTGTPTEQYF. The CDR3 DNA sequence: TGTGCCAGTAGTACCGGGACGCCGACCGAGCAGTACTTC.

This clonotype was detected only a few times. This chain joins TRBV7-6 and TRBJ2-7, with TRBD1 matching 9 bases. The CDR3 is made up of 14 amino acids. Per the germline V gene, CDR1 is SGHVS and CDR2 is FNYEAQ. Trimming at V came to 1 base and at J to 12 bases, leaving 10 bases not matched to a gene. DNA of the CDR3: TGTGCCAGCAGCTTAGACCCGGGACAGGGAGGAAGGTACTTC. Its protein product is CASSLDPGQGGRYF.

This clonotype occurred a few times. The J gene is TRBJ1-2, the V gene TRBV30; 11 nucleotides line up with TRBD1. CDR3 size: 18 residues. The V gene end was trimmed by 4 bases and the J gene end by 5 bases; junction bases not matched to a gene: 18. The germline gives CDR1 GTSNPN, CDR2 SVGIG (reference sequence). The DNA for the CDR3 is TGTGCCTGGACCCTCCTGTCCGGGACAGGGGGTAGAGGGTATGGCTACACCTTC. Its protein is CAWTLLSGTGGRGYGYTF.

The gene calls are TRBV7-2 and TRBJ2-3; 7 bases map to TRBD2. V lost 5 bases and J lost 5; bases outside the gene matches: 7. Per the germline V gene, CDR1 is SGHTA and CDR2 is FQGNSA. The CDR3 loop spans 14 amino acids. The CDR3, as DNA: TGTGCCAGCAGCCCGACTAGCTTAGGAGATACGCAGTATTTT. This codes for CASSPTSLGDTQYF.

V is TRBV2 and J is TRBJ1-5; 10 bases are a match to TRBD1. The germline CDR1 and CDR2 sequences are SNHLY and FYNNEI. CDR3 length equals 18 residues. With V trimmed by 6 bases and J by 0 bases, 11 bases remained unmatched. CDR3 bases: TGTGCCAGCAGCGACAGGGGGCTCCCGATCTATAGCAATCAGCCCCAGCATTTT. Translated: CASSDRGLPIYSNQPQHF.

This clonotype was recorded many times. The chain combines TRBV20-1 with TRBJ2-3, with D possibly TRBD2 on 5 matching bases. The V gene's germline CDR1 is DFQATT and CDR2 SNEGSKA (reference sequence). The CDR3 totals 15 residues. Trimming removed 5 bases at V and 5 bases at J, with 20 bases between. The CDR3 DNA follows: TGCAGTGCTTTGGGCCGAGGGCGAGGGATAGATACGCAGTATTTT. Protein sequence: CSALGRGRGIDTQYF.

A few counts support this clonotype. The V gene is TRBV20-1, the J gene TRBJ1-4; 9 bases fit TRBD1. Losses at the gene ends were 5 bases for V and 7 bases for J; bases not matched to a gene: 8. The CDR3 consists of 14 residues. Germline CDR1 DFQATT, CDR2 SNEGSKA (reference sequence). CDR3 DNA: TGCAGTGCTGTGCTGACAGGGGGGGCTGAAAAACTGTTTTTT. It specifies CSAVLTGGAEKLFF.

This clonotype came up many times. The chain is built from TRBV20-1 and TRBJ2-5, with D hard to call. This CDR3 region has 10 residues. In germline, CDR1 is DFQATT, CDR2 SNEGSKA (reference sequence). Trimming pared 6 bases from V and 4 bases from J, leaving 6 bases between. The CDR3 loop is CSALIETQYF. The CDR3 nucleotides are TGCAGTGCCCTTATAGAGACCCAGTACTTC.

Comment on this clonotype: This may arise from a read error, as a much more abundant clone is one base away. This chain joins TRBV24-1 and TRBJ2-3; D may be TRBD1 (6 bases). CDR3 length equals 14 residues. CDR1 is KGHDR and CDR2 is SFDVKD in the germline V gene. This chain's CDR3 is CATSEGQSVDTKYF. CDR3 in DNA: TGTGCCACCAGTGAGGGACAATCGGTTGATACGAAGTATTTT.

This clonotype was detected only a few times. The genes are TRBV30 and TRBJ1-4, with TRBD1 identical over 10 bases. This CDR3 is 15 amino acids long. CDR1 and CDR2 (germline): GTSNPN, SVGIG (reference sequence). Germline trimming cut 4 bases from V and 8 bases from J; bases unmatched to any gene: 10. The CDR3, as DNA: TGTGCCTGGAAGCTTCCGGGACAGGGGAACGAAAAACTGTTTTTT. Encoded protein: CAWKLPGQGNEKLFF.

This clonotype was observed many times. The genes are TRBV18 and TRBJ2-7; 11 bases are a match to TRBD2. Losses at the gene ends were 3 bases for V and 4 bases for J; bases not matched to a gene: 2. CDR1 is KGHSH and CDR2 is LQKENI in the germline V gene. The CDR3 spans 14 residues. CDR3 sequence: CASSPGLAEYEQYF. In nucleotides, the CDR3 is TGTGCCAGCTCACCGGGACTAGCGGAATACGAGCAGTACTTC.

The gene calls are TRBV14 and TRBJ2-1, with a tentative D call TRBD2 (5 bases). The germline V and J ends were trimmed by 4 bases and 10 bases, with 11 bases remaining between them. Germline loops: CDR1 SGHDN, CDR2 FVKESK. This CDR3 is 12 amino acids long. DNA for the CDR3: TGTGCCAGCAGCCCCGGGAACTTCGAGCAGTTCTTC. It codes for CASSPGNFEQFF.

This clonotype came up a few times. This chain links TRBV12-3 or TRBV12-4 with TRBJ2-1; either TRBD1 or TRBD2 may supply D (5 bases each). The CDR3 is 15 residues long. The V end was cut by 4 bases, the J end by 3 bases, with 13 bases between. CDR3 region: CASSSGTPVYNEQFF. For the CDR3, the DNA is TGTGCCAGCAGTTCCGGGACCCCTGTCTACAATGAGCAGTTCTTC.

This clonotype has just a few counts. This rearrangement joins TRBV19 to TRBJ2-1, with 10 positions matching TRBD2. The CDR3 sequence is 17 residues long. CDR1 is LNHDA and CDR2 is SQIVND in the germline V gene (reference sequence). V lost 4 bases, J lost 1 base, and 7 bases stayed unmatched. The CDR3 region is CASSKGVAGGSYNEQFF. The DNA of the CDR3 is TGTGCCAGTAGTAAGGGTGTAGCGGGGGGTTCCTACAATGAGCAGTTCTTC.

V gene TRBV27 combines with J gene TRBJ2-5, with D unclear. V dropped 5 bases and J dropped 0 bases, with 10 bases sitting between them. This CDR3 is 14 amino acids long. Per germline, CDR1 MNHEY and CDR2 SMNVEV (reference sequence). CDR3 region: CASSPQKDQETQYF. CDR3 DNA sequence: TGTGCCAGCAGTCCACAAAAAGACCAAGAGACCCAGTACTTC.

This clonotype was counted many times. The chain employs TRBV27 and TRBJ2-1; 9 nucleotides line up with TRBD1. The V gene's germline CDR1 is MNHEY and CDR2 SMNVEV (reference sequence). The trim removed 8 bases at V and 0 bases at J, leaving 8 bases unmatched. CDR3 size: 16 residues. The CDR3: CASLHRGRNSYNEQFF. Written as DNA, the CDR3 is TGTGCCAGCCTCCACAGGGGGCGAAACTCCTACAATGAGCAGTTCTTC.

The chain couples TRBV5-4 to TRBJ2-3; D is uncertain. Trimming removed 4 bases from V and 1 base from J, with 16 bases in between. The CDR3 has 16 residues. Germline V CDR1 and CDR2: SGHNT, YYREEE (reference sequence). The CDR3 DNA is TGTGCCAGCAGCCGACGGGTAGACCCGCGCACAGATACGCAGTATTTT. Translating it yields CASSRRVDPRTDTQYF.

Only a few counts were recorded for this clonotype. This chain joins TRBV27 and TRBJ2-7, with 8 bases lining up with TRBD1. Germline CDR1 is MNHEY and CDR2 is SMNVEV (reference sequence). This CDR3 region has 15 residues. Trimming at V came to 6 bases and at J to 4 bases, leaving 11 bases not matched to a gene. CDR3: CASSLTGEEGYEQYF. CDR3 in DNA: TGTGCCAGCAGCTTGACAGGGGAGGAGGGTTACGAGCAGTACTTC.

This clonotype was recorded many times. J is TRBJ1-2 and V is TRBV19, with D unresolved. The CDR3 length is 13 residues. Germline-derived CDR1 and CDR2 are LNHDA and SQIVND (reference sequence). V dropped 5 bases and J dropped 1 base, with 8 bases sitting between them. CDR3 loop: CASSRERNYGYTF. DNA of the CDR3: TGTGCCAGTAGTCGGGAACGTAACTATGGCTACACCTTC.

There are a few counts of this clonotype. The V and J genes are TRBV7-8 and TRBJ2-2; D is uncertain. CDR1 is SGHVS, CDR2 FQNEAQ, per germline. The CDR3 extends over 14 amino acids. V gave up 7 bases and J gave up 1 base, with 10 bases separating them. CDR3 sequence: CASILRRNTGELFF. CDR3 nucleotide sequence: TGTGCCAGCATTTTGCGCCGGAACACCGGGGAGCTGTTTTTT. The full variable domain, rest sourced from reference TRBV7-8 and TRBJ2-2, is GAGVSQSPRYKVAKRGQDVALRCDPISGHVSLFWYQQALGQGPEFLTYFQNEAQLDKSGLPSDRFFAERPEGSVSTLKIQRTQQEDSAVYLCASILRRNTGELFFGEGSRLTVL.

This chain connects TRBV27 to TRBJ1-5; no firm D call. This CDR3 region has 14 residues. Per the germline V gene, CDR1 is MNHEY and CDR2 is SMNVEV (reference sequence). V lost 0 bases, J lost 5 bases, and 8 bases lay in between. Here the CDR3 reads CASSLSGSHQPQHF. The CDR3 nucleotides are TGTGCCAGCAGTTTATCTGGGAGCCATCAGCCCCAGCATTTT.